This T cell receptor (beta chain) originates from a study of identical twins. This CDR3 has 15 amino acids. V was pared by 4 bases and J by 2 bases, with 3 bases of the junction left unmatched. CDR1 is SSHAT, CDR2 FNYEAQ, per germline (reference sequence). TCRdb reanalysed the 5' RACE reads using MiXCR and keeps one entry per CDR3 protein. The repertoire holds around 490,000 distinct CDR3 sequences, with roughly 15% as singletons. Turning to this clonotype: Antigen: not known.

The study's findings and limits: While abundant cord blood beta clonotypes carried fewer insertions, memory repertoires showed no such pattern. Beta out-of-frame sequences displayed a weaker excess of sharing between twins. These conclusions were based on statistical analysis (cross-sectional, not following the same donors).

The same data also contributed to another study, on yellow fever vaccine responses in identical twins.

The chain joins TRBV7-7 to TRBJ2-2, with TRBD1 identical over 8 bases. The TCR comes from a woman under 30 in good health. Material for sequencing was CD4+ T cells sorted from blood. The CDR3 coding sequence is TGTGCCAGCAGCTCTGACAGGGGAAACACCGGGGAGCTGTTTTTT. It codes for CASSSDRGNTGELFF.